The 4 T cell receptor beta chains presented below share a single source sample, sequenced in a study of regulatory T cells in long-lasting Graves disease. The time point: newly diagnosed GD, antithyroid drugs for less than 3 months. From PBMCs, RNA was extracted and then used to make the TCR library. TCR beta libraries were built with iRepertoire HTBI primers and Arm-PCR of CDR3 regions. From the multiplex PCR reads, TCRdb called clonotypes with MiXCR, one entry per CDR3 protein. The data show about 200,000 distinct CDR3 sequences, roughly 18% seen once. The sample consisted of peripheral blood mononuclear cells (PBMCs), taken at new diagnosis, from a patient treated with antithyroid drugs. Source of these receptors: a female donor with Graves disease.

The sample holds many counts of this clonotype. This chain connects TRBV7-2 to TRBJ1-2; possible D gene TRBD1, 5 bases. V lost 1 base and J 4 bases, leaving 10 bases between the germline ends. CDR1 SGHTA and CDR2 FQGNSA come from the germline V gene. The CDR3 is 14 amino acids. CDR3 region: CASSLDRGGYGYTF. For the CDR3, the DNA is TGTGCCAGCAGCTTAGATCGGGGCGGCTATGGCTACACCTTC.

This clonotype was counted at least ten times. The J gene is TRBJ2-7, the V gene TRBV10-2; TRBD2 agrees at 12 bases. The CDR3 spans 16 residues. CDR1 and CDR2 (germline): WSHSY, SAAADI. The trim removed 4 bases at V and 9 bases at J, leaving 13 bases unmatched. CDR3 loop: CASSVGTGLAGGRQYF. In nucleotides, the CDR3 is TGCGCCAGCAGTGTGGGAACGGGACTAGCGGGTGGACGGCAGTACTTC.

The V and J genes are TRBV24-1 and TRBJ2-4; D tentatively fits TRBD1 or TRBD2 (6 bases each). The CDR3 is 13 residues long. V was pared by 6 bases and J by 9 bases, with 14 bases between. Germline V gives CDR1 KGHDR, CDR2 SFDVKD. The CDR3 region is CATSSTGGGIQYF. The CDR3 DNA is TGTGCCACCAGTTCCACAGGAGGGGGCATTCAGTACTTC.

The sample holds many counts of this clonotype. J is TRBJ1-6 and V is TRBV12-3 or TRBV12-4; 8 positions match TRBD1. The CDR3 extends over 14 amino acids. The junction had 4 bases not matched to a gene; V was cut back by 3 bases and J by 9 bases. This CDR3 reads CASSFTGGGSPLHF. As DNA, the CDR3 is TGTGCCAGCAGTTTCACAGGGGGAGGTTCACCCCTCCACTTT.